These T cell receptor beta chains were read from a single sample in a study of PD-L1 blockade in urothelial cancer. Assay used: immunoSEQ multiplex PCR; TCRdb lists only in-frame clones, some missing. The sample has approximately 58,000 clones; more than 65% are singletons. Material: PBMCs, obtained around atezolizumab (anti-PD-L1) treatment. These receptors were taken from a man between 65 and 85 years old with urothelial cancer. CDR3s include the opening cysteine and the closing phenylalanine or tryptophan. The order of the fields is V gene, J gene, D gene, clone size, CDR3 protein, CDR3 DNA. A D gene is named only where the DNA matches it firmly. The size of a clone is reported for some rows only, either as once, few or many, or as a class for expanded clones.

>TRBV11-2|TRBJ1-2|.|once
CASSAGRGRKGNGYTF
TGTGCCAGCAGCGCTGGTAGAGGGCGAAAGGGAAACGGCTACACCTTC
>TRBV10-3|TRBJ2-7|TRBD2|.
CAITRAAGEGYEQYF
TGTGCCATCACCCGGGCGGCGGGAGAAGGGTACGAGCAGTACTTC
>TRBV2|TRBJ2-3|.|.
CASSYREDTQYF
TGTGCCAGCAGTTACAGGGAGGATACGCAGTATTTT
>TRBV5-5|TRBJ1-1|.|.
CASSLEAGIEAFF
TGTGCCAGCAGCTTGGAAGCAGGGATTGAAGCTTTCTTT
>TRBV7-3|TRBJ2-3|.|.
CASSLSRGSDTQYF
TGTGCCAGCAGCTTAAGCCGGGGTTCAGATACGCAGTATTTT
>TRBV9|TRBJ1-1|.|.
CASSVVPGRNTEAFF
TGTGCCAGCAGCGTAGTCCCAGGTCGGAACACTGAAGCTTTCTTT
>TRBV6-6|TRBJ1-1|.|.
CASSYNLGLNTEAFF
TGTGCCAGCAGTTACAATCTGGGGCTGAACACTGAAGCTTTCTTT
>TRBV6-5|TRBJ2-7|TRBD2|.
CASSRGLASYEQYF
TGTGCCAGCAGCCGGGGACTAGCGTCGTACGAGCAGTACTTC
>TRBV7-6|TRBJ2-2|.|.
CASSLAPGTGELFF
TGTGCCAGCAGCTTAGCTCCGGGAACCGGGGAGCTGTTTTTT
>TRBV27|TRBJ1-1|.|few
CASSLSSGRGLNTEAFF
TGTGCCAGCAGTTTATCGTCGGGGAGGGGTTTGAACACTGAAGCTTTCTTT
>TRBV6-5|TRBJ2-7|TRBD1|.
CASRSTGGGYEQYF
TGTGCCAGCAGATCCACAGGGGGCGGCTACGAGCAGTACTTC
>TRBV10-2|TRBJ2-1|.|.
CASSEGAPTGRQFF
TGCGCCAGCAGTGAGGGCGCTCCCACGGGGAGGCAGTTCTTC
>TRBV11-2|TRBJ1-2|TRBD1|once
CASSFNRGASGGYTF
TGTGCCAGCAGCTTCAACAGGGGCGCTTCCGGTGGCTACACCTTC
>TRBV18|TRBJ1-1|.|.
CASSQGVSDTEAFF
TGTGCCAGCTCACAGGGGGTAAGCGACACTGAAGCTTTCTTT
>TRBV30|TRBJ2-7|.|once
CAWSYGSLSYEQYF
TGTGCCTGGAGTTACGGTAGTCTATCCTACGAGCAGTACTTC
>TRBV15|TRBJ2-7|TRBD2|.
CATSSSGTSGYEQYF
TGTGCCACCAGCAGCTCCGGGACTAGCGGCTACGAGCAGTACTTC
>TRBV19|TRBJ1-2|.|.
CASSIGTVYYGYTF
TGTGCCAGTAGTATAGGGACAGTGTACTATGGCTACACCTTC
>TRBV19|TRBJ1-5|TRBD1|.
CASRTQGASNQPQHF
TGTGCCAGTAGGACACAGGGGGCAAGCAATCAGCCCCAGCATTTT
>TRBV5-1|TRBJ2-1|.|once
CASSLGLAPPYNEQFF
TGCGCCAGCAGCTTGGGGCTAGCGCCCCCCTACAATGAGCAGTTCTTC
>TRBV6-4|TRBJ1-5|.|.
CASRETGRNQPQHF
TGTGCCAGCAGGGAGACAGGCCGCAATCAGCCCCAGCATTTT
>TRBV4-1|TRBJ2-1|TRBD1|.
CASSQGIGGRGRNEQFF
TGCGCCAGCAGCCAGGGGATAGGGGGCAGGGGGAGAAATGAGCAGTTCTTC
>TRBV2|TRBJ2-2|.|.
CASSEQGNTGELFF
TGTGCCAGCAGTGAACAGGGCAACACCGGGGAGCTGTTTTTT
>TRBV5-1|TRBJ2-5|TRBD2|.
CASSPGTSIQETQYF
TGCGCCAGCAGCCCAGGGACTAGCATCCAAGAGACCCAGTACTTC
>TRBV4-1|TRBJ1-5|.|.
CASSRMAGTNQPQHF
TGCGCCAGCAGCCGGATGGCGGGGACGAATCAGCCCCAGCATTTT
>TRBV21-1|TRBJ2-2|.|.
CASSKAEVGFAGANTGELFF
TGTGCCAGCAGCAAAGCTGAGGTCGGCTTCGCGGGAGCGAACACCGGGGAGCTGTTTTTT
>TRBV6-5|TRBJ2-3|TRBD1|.
CASSQRQGRFDTQYF
TGTGCCAGCAGTCAGCGACAGGGTAGGTTCGATACGCAGTATTTT
>TRBV4-1|TRBJ2-3|.|.
CASSLTSTDTQYF
TGCGCCAGCAGCCTGACTAGCACAGATACGCAGTATTTT
>TRBV7-2|TRBJ2-1|TRBD2|.
CASTPGLAGAREQFF
TGTGCCAGCACCCCCGGGCTAGCGGGAGCGCGTGAGCAGTTCTTC
>TRBV2|TRBJ2-7|.|.
CASMKSPRNYEQYF
TGTGCCAGCATGAAATCCCCGAGAAACTACGAGCAGTACTTC